Shown below are 27 T cell receptor beta chains from a single sample sequenced in a study of shared clonotypes between healthy human individuals. Data came from immunoSEQ multiplex PCR; TCRdb stores just in-frame clones and leaves some out. The sample has approximately 2,300,000 clones, under 95% seen once. Sequences were obtained from naive CD4+ T cells from PBMCs. Subset reported: CD45RA+ positively selected. Receptors were obtained from a man between 18 and 29 years old in good health. Some clones in this sample may be carry-over from other donors' samples.

The gene calls are TRBV2 and TRBJ2-2; 11 bases agree with TRBD1. CDR1 is SNHLY, CDR2 FYNNEI, per germline. The length of the CDR3 is 15 residues. Trimming removed 3 bases from V and 6 bases from J; junction bases left unmatched: 3. This CDR3 is CASSERTGGPGELFF. CDR3 nucleotide sequence: TGTGCCAGCAGTGAGAGGACAGGGGGCCCCGGGGAGCTGTTTTTT.

This clone was detected only once. This chain connects TRBV4-3 to TRBJ2-3, with D tentatively TRBD1 or TRBD2 (5 bases each). Trimming took 4 bases from V and 2 from J, leaving 13 bases between them. The length of the CDR3 is 15 residues. The germline V gene encodes CDR1 LGHNA and CDR2 YSLEER. The CDR3 loop reads CASSRLGTATDTQYF. The CDR3 DNA reads as TGCGCCAGCAGCCGCCTAGGGACGGCCACAGATACGCAGTATTTT.

The CDR3 region is CASRLADSYNEQFF. The CDR3 DNA is TGTGCCAGCAGGCTAGCGGATTCCTACAATGAGCAGTTCTTC. The chain employs TRBV7-9 and TRBJ2-1; 7 bases are shared with TRBD2. The CDR3 runs 14 residues. Germline V gene lookup returns CDR1 SEHNR and CDR2 FQNEAQ (reference sequence). Losses at the gene ends were 6 bases for V and 1 base for J; bases not matched to a gene: 3.

As DNA, the CDR3 is TGTGCCAGCAGCCCCACGAGGAGCGGCACAGATACGCAGTATTTT. Encoded protein: CASSPTRSGTDTQYF. The chain employs TRBV11-3 and TRBJ2-3; unclear D gene. Germline V gives CDR1 SGHNT, CDR2 YENEEA. This CDR3 is 15 amino acids long. V dropped 5 bases and J dropped 1 base, with 13 bases sitting between them.

The rearrangement joins TRBV27 to TRBJ2-4; D is undetermined. With 2 bases removed from V and 8 bases from J, the gap between germline ends came to 10 bases. Germline lookup yields CDR1 MNHEY and CDR2 SMNVEV (reference sequence). The CDR3 is 13 residues long. CDR3 region: CASSLRVKDIQYF. Here the CDR3 DNA reads TGTGCCAGCAGTTTAAGGGTTAAGGACATTCAGTACTTC.

This chain links TRBV9 with TRBJ2-7; 8 positions agree with TRBD2. The CDR3 has 16 amino acids. The germline gives CDR1 SGDLS, CDR2 YYNGEE. The V segment lost 0 bases and the J segment 1 base; nucleotides outside the gene matches: 6. The CDR3 spells CASSVDPSGRSYEQYF. CDR3 nucleotide sequence: TGTGCCAGCAGCGTAGATCCCAGCGGGAGATCCTACGAGCAGTACTTC.

This rearrangement joins TRBV5-5 to TRBJ2-3; TRBD2 is a possible D gene (5 bases). CDR3 length equals 15 residues. Trimming took 6 bases from V and 2 from J, leaving 16 bases between them. Looked up from germline, CDR1 is SGHKS and CDR2 is YYEKEE (reference sequence). The CDR3 here is CASNLATAVTDTQYF. CDR3 coding DNA: TGTGCCAGCAATCTAGCCACGGCAGTCACAGATACGCAGTATTTT.

The J gene is TRBJ2-3, the V gene TRBV25-1, with a weak D call TRBD1 (6 bases). V lost 6 bases, J lost 2 bases, and 21 bases lay in between. Germline V gene data show CDR1 as MGHDK and CDR2 as SYGVNS. The CDR3 covers 17 residues. CDR3: CASRHRSGRGDTDTQYF. CDR3 coding DNA: TGTGCCAGCAGACACCGCTCGGGCAGGGGCGACACAGATACGCAGTATTTT.

This clone was detected only once. The V gene is TRBV7-2, the J gene TRBJ2-1; D is possibly TRBD1 (6 bases). This CDR3 has 16 residues. Trimming removed 1 base from V and 10 bases from J, with 20 bases in between. Germline CDR1 and CDR2: SGHTA and FQGNSA. The CDR3 DNA reads as TGTGCCAGCAGCTTAGAGGGGGTTATGCGGGCGGGCGAGCAGTTCTTC. It encodes CASSLEGVMRAGEQFF.

The J gene is TRBJ1-2, the V gene TRBV6-1; the D is unclear. Looked up from germline, CDR1 is MNHNS and CDR2 is SASEGT. Trimming took off 4 bases at V and 8 bases at J, with 14 bases between the two ends. The CDR3 is made up of 13 amino acids. The CDR3 reads CASSAYIPAGYTF. The CDR3 DNA sequence: TGTGCCAGCAGTGCGTATATCCCCGCGGGCTACACCTTC.

The V gene is TRBV5-1, the J gene TRBJ2-1, with D possibly matching TRBD2 (6 bases). The germline V and J ends were trimmed by 5 bases and 0 bases, with 12 bases remaining between them. This CDR3 spans 15 amino acids. The germline gives CDR1 SGHRS, CDR2 YFSETQ. CDR3 amino acids: CASRLTGDSYNEQFF. CDR3 DNA: TGCGCCAGCAGGTTGACGGGGGACTCCTACAATGAGCAGTTCTTC.

V and J are TRBV28 and TRBJ1-2; D is uncertain. V was pared by 6 bases and J by 1 base, with 15 bases between. Germline CDR1 MDHEN, CDR2 SYDVKM. The CDR3 runs 15 residues. The CDR3 region has the DNA TGTGCCAGCAGCTTAGACACAGAATATAACTATGGCTACACCTTC. This codes for CASSLDTEYNYGYTF.

The chain is built from TRBV28 and TRBJ1-4; tentative D call: TRBD1 (5 bases). The germline V gene has CDR1 MDHEN and CDR2 SYDVKM. V lost 5 bases and J 8 bases, leaving 18 bases between the germline ends. CDR3 size: 15 residues. Written as DNA, the CDR3 is TGTGCCAGCAGTCCTGGTGGGCAGGAGGGGGAAAAACTGTTTTTT. Translating gives CASSPGGQEGEKLFF.

The chain combines TRBV30 with TRBJ2-1; D unclear. Germline CDR1 reads GTSNPN; CDR2 reads SVGIG (reference sequence). The CDR3 covers 12 residues. Trimming pared 2 bases from V and 8 bases from J, leaving 10 bases between. CDR3 DNA sequence: TGTGCCTGGAGTATACTTTATGATGAGCAGTTCTTC. Translated: CAWSILYDEQFF.

The chain employs TRBV5-1 and TRBJ2-7, with D possibly matching TRBD1 (6 bases). The CDR3 is made up of 15 amino acids. V was trimmed by 4 bases and J by 3 bases, leaving 17 bases between them. Germline V gene lookup returns CDR1 SGHRS and CDR2 YFSETQ. CDR3 DNA: TGCGCCAGCAGCCCAGGAACAGGGCCGGGCTACGAGCAGTACTTC. This codes for CASSPGTGPGYEQYF.

V and J are TRBV2 and TRBJ2-1; 12 bases fit TRBD2. CDR3 length: 15 residues. The junction had 5 bases not matched to a gene; V was cut back by 6 bases and J by 5 bases. Germline V lookup: CDR1 SNHLY, CDR2 FYNNEI. The CDR3 DNA reads TGTGCCAGCAGCGTACTAGCGGGAGGTAACAATGAGCAGTTCTTC. This sequence encodes CASSVLAGGNNEQFF.

V usage is TRBV5-1 and J usage is TRBJ1-2, with TRBD1 matching 8 bases. The CDR3 extends over 16 amino acids. V dropped 0 bases and J dropped 4; count of bases not matched to a gene: 8. Germline lookup yields CDR1 SGHRS and CDR2 YFSETQ. The CDR3 is CASSLAGQGAPYGYTF. The DNA for the CDR3 is TGCGCCAGCAGCTTGGCCGGGCAGGGGGCCCCCTATGGCTACACCTTC.

This chain links TRBV27 with TRBJ1-4; a weak D match, TRBD1 (6 bases). Trimming took off 6 bases at V and 0 bases at J, with 11 bases between the two ends. CDR1 is MNHEY and CDR2 is SMNVEV in the germline V gene (reference sequence). This CDR3 contains 15 residues. Here the CDR3 DNA reads TGTGCCAGCAGATTGGGACAAGCAACTAATGAAAAACTGTTTTTT. Protein: CASRLGQATNEKLFF.

The rearrangement joins TRBV27 to TRBJ2-1, with 9 positions matching TRBD2. Trimming at V came to 5 bases and at J to 3 bases, leaving 8 bases not matched to a gene. This CDR3 comprises 16 residues. Per the germline V gene, CDR1 is MNHEY and CDR2 is SMNVEV (reference sequence). The CDR3 sequence: CASSQSAGGGYNEQFF. The CDR3 DNA follows: TGTGCCAGCAGTCAGTCAGCGGGAGGTGGCTACAATGAGCAGTTCTTC.

This chain uses TRBV5-5 with TRBJ1-5; D unclear. The V gene lost 0 bases and the J gene lost 7 bases, with 14 bases spanning the gap. The CDR3 length is 15 residues. CDR1 SGHKS and CDR2 YYEKEE come from the germline V gene (reference sequence). The CDR3 is CASSLVWGVGQPQHF. The DNA of the CDR3 is TGTGCCAGCAGCTTGGTATGGGGAGTCGGGCAGCCCCAGCATTTT.

This clone was counted a single time. The chain has TRBV27 and TRBJ2-7; 12 bases line up with TRBD2. V shed 8 bases and J 2 bases; nucleotides not matched to a gene: 1. CDR1 and CDR2 (germline): MNHEY, SMNVEV (reference sequence). The CDR3 loop spans 13 amino acids. CDR3 sequence reads: CASASGRAYEQYF. DNA of the CDR3: TGTGCCAGCGCTAGCGGGAGGGCCTACGAGCAGTACTTC.

On this clone itself: The sample contains more than one DNA sequence encoding this CDR3. J is TRBJ1-1 and V is TRBV28; 7 nucleotides agree with TRBD1. V dropped 4 bases and J dropped 2; count of bases not matched to a gene: 4. Germline lookup yields CDR1 MDHEN and CDR2 SYDVKM. This CDR3 spans 14 amino acids. CDR3 protein: CASSSGTANTEAFF. For the CDR3, the DNA is TGTGCCAGCAGTTCCGGGACAGCAAACACTGAAGCTTTCTTT.

This CDR3 reads CASRALALGGETQYF. For the CDR3, the DNA is TGTGCCAGCAGGGCACTAGCGTTAGGGGGAGAGACCCAGTACTTC. The chain links TRBV7-9 to TRBJ2-5; the D gene is possibly TRBD2 (7 bases). Germline loops: CDR1 SEHNR, CDR2 FQNEAQ (reference sequence). This CDR3 is built from 15 residues. V lost 6 bases to trimming and J lost 4 bases, with 18 bases between them.

This chain uses TRBV15 with TRBJ1-1; D unclear. CDR1 and CDR2 (germline): LNHNV, YYDKDF (reference sequence). V lost 3 bases and J 7 bases, leaving 12 bases between the germline ends. The CDR3 runs 13 residues. In DNA, the CDR3 is TGTGCCACCAGCAGTTCCCCGCGGGGTGAAGCTTTCTTT. It translates to CATSSSPRGEAFF.

This rearrangement joins TRBV7-8 to TRBJ2-1, with TRBD2 matching 7 bases. CDR1 and CDR2 from the germline V gene are SGHVS and FQNEAQ. The CDR3 has 18 residues. The V gene end was trimmed by 5 bases and the J gene end by 6 bases; junction bases not matched to a gene: 19. In nucleotides, the CDR3 is TGTGCCAGCAGCACGAAGGGGTTGGGACTACTTAAAACCAATGAGCAGTTCTTC. This gives the protein CASSTKGLGLLKTNEQFF.

The rearrangement uses TRBV2 and TRBJ1-2; D perhaps matches TRBD1 (5 bases). The germline CDR1 and CDR2 sequences are SNHLY and FYNNEI. CDR3 length: 13 residues. Trimming shortened V by 4 bases and J by 3 bases, and 9 bases separated the two germline ends. CDR3 sequence: CASSGGTHYGYTF. The CDR3 DNA is TGTGCCAGCAGTGGGGGGACTCACTATGGCTACACCTTC.

The rearrangement links TRBV27 to TRBJ2-7; 7 bases are shared with TRBD2. V was pared by 5 bases and J by 6 bases, with 10 bases of the junction left unmatched. Germline CDR1 is MNHEY and CDR2 is SMNVEV (reference sequence). The CDR3 sequence is 14 residues long. As DNA, the CDR3 is TGTGCCAGCAGTCTCCTTTTGGGGGGGTCCGAGCAGTACTTC. Protein sequence: CASSLLLGGSEQYF.